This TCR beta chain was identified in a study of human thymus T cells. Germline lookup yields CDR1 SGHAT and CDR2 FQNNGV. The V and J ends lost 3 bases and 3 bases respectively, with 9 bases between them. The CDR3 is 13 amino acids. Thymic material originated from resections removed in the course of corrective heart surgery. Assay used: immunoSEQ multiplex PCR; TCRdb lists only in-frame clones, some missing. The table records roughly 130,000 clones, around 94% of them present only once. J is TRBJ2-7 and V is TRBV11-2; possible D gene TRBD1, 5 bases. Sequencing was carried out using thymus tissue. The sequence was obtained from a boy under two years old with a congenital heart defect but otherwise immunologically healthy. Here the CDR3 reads CASSLTVNYEQYF. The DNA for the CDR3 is TGTGCCAGCAGCTTGACAGTGAACTACGAGCAGTACTTC. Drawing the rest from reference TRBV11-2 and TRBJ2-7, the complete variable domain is EAGVAQSPRYKIIEKRQSVAFWCNPISGHATLYWYQQILGQGPKLLIQFQNNGVVDDSQLPKDRFSAERLKGVDSTLKIQPAKLEDSAVYLCASSLTVNYEQYFGPGTRLTVT.